This TCR beta chain emerged from a study of blood T cell repertoires in COVID-19. Study-wide background: T cells, B-cell-depleted T cells, or PBMCs supplied cDNA or gDNA.

Study processing details: Nucleated cell counts were estimated from reference gene primer amplification. Measured with immunoSEQ multiplex PCR; TCRdb has only the in-frame clones, and not every one. V, J and clone size derive from that table, while D and trimming were established from the DNA sequence. The repertoire holds fewer than 250,000 clones, with around 92% as singletons. CDR3 length equals 14 residues. Germline V CDR1 and CDR2: MDHEN, SYDVKM. V dropped 8 bases and J dropped 9 bases, with 20 bases sitting between them. The sequenced material came from peripheral blood. This chain connects TRBV28 to TRBJ2-1, with a weak D call TRBD2 (6 bases). The TCR was taken from a man younger than 40 with acute or convalescent COVID-19. CDR3: CASCLLKEGTEQFF. The CDR3 DNA is TGTGCCAGCTGTCTTCTCAAGGAGGGCACTGAGCAGTTCTTC.